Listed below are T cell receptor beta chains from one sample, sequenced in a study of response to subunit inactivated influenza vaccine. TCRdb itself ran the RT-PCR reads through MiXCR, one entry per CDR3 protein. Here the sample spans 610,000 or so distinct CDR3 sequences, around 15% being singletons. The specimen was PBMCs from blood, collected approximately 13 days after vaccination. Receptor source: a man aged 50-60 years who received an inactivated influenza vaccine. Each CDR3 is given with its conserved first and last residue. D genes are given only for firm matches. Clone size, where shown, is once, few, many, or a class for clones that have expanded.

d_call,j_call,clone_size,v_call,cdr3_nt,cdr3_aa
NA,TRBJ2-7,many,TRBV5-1,TGCGCCAGCAGCCCCCGGACGGACCCCTACGAGCAGTACTTC,CASSPRTDPYEQYF
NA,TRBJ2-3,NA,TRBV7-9,TGTGCCAGCAGTCGTACAACAGGCGGGGAGGGGACAGCGCAGTATTTT,CASSRTTGGEGTAQYF
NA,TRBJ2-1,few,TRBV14,TGTGCCAGCAGCCAAGATATAGGCAGACTCGAGCAGTTCTTC,CASSQDIGRLEQFF
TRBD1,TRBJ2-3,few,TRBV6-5,TGTGCCAGCAGTTACTGGACAGGGAGAGGTTCTAGCACAGATACGCAGTATTTT,CASSYWTGRGSSTDTQYF
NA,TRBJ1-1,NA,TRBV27,TGTGCCAGCAGTGCAACTTCATATGGGCCTAGAAAAGCTTTCTTT,CASSATSYGPRKAFF
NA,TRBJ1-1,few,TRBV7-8,TGTGCCAGCAGCTTAGGGGTTAGAACGACTGAAGCTTTCTTT,CASSLGVRTTEAFF
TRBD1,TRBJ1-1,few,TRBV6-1,TGTGCCAGCAGCCTAGGGACAGCTCTCACTGAAGCTTTCTTT,CASSLGTALTEAFF
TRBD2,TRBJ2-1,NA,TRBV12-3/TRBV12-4,TGTGCCAGCAGTCCAAGACTAGCTCGGAGTGAGCAGTTCTTC,CASSPRLARSEQFF
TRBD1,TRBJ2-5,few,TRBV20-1,TGCAGTGCTAGACCGGGACAGGGCCGGGAGACCCAGTACTTC,CSARPGQGRETQYF
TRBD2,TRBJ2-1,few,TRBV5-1,TGCGCCAGCAGCTCATATCTCGGACTAGCGGAGGGGAATGAGCAGTTCTTC,CASSSYLGLAEGNEQFF
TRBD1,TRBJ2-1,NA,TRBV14,TGTGCCAGCAGCCAAGTACAGGGGAGCCGTCGGGAGCAGTTCTTC,CASSQVQGSRREQFF
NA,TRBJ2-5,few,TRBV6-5,TGTGCCAGCAGTTACCCGCAGGGGAGGGGAGAGACCCAGTACTTC,CASSYPQGRGETQYF
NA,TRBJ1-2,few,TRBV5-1,TGCGCCAGCAGCCCGGGTGCGGACCAAAATAGACGGCGTTACTTC,CASSPGADQNRRRYF
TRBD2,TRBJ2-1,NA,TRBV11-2,TGTGCCAGCAGCCCGATTCCTAGCGGGACGAACAATGAGCAGTTCTTC,CASSPIPSGTNNEQFF
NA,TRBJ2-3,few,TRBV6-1,TGTGCCAGCAGTGTAGCGGCCCCGGGTACGCAGTATTTT,CASSVAAPGTQYF
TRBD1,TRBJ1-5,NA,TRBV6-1,TGTGCCAGCAAGAGACAGGGGAAATCAGCGCATCAGCCCCAGCATTTT,CASKRQGKSAHQPQHF
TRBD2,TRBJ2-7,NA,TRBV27,TGTGCCAGCAGTTTATCAAAGCGGGGTCCCTACGAGCAGTACTTC,CASSLSKRGPYEQYF
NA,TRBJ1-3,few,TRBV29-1,TGCAGCGTTGAAGATCTCGGGAATGGACTCATCTCTGGAAACACCATATATTTT,CSVEDLGNGLISGNTIYF
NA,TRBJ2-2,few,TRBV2,TGTGCCAGCAGTCGTTCGGGGGGCAGGACCGGGGAGCTGTTTTTT,CASSRSGGRTGELFF
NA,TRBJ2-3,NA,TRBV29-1,TGCAGCGTTGAGGGGGGCCGCCGGGATACGCAGTATTTT,CSVEGGRRDTQYF
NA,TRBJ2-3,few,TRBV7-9,TGTGCCAGCAGACTCCCTAGATTAGGGAGCGGCACAGATACGCAGTATTTT,CASRLPRLGSGTDTQYF
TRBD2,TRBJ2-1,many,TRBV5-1,TGCGCCAGCAGCGCTAGCGGGAGCCTCTCCTACAATGAGCAGTTCTTC,CASSASGSLSYNEQFF
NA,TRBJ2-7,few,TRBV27,TGTGCCAGCAGTCCCCGCTCCGGGGGCTACGAGCAGTACTTC,CASSPRSGGYEQYF
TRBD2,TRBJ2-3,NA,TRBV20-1,TGCAGTGCTCATGGACTAGCGGGAGTTTCCACCACAGATACGCAGTATTTT,CSAHGLAGVSTTDTQYF
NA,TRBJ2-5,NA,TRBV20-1,TGCAGTGCTAGAGTCCTCGACGGGGGGACCCAGTACTTC,CSARVLDGGTQYF
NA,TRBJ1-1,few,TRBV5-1,TGCGCCAGCAGCGCGCCCTGGGGGGGCTCGGGGACTGAAGCTTTCTTT,CASSAPWGGSGTEAFF
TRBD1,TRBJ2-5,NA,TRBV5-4,TGTGCCAGCAGCTTTTTAGGGACAGGGGGAATTCAAGAGACCCAGTACTTC,CASSFLGTGGIQETQYF
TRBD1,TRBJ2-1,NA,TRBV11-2,TGTGCCAGCAGCCAATCAGGGGGCACAAATGAGCAGTTCTTC,CASSQSGGTNEQFF
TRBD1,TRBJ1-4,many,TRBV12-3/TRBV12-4,TGTGCCAGCAGTTTGGACAGGGGGAGCTTTAATGAAAAACTGTTTTTT,CASSLDRGSFNEKLFF
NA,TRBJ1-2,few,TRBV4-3,TGCGCCAGCAGCCCTCGACAGGATTATGGCTACACCTTC,CASSPRQDYGYTF
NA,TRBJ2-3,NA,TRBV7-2,TGTGCCAGCAGCACAACGATGGGGTATACGCAGTATTTT,CASSTTMGYTQYF
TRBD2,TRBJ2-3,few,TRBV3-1,TGTGCCAGCAGCCCCAATAGCGGGGGGTCGGATGCGCAGTATTTT,CASSPNSGGSDAQYF
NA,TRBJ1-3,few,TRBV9,TGTGCCAGCAGCGTCCAGGGGACCTCTGGAAACACCATATATTTT,CASSVQGTSGNTIYF
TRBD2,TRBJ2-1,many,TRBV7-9,TGTGCCAGCAGCTTGGGGGTGGGGACTAGGAATGAGCAGTTCTTC,CASSLGVGTRNEQFF
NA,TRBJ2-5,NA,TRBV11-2,TGTGCCAGCAGCTCCGAAGGGAGGGGGTCTGAAAAGACCCAGTACTTC,CASSSEGRGSEKTQYF
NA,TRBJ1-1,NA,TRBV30,TGTGCCTGGAGTACCCCGGCGGCTGAAGCTTTCTTT,CAWSTPAAEAFF
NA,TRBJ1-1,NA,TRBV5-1,TGCGCCAGCGGGGGGGAGATGAACACTGAAGCTTTCTTT,CASGGEMNTEAFF
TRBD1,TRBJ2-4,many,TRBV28,TGTGCCAGCAGTTTATGGATTGTGGGGACAGAGGGAAACATTCAGTACTTC,CASSLWIVGTEGNIQYF
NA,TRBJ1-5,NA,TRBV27,TGTGCCAGCAGTCCGATCCCGGGTATGGGCAATCAGCCCCAGCATTTT,CASSPIPGMGNQPQHF
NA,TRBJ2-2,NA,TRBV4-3,TGCGCCAGCAGCCAAGAGGGCAGGGGACCCACCGGGGAGCTGTTTTTT,CASSQEGRGPTGELFF
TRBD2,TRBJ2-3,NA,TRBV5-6,TGTGCCAGCAGCTTGGAACTAGCGGGAGTAGATACGCAGTATTTT,CASSLELAGVDTQYF
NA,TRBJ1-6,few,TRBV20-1,TGCAGTGCTACTAATCCGGGACTGTATAATTCACCCCTCCACTTT,CSATNPGLYNSPLHF
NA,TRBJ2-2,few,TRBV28,TGTGCCAGCAGCTTACCCCCTAGCGCCACCGGGGAGCTGTTTTTT,CASSLPPSATGELFF
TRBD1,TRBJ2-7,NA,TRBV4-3,TGCGCCAGCAGCCGTCAGGCGGCAGGGGGCTTCTACGAGCAGTACTTC,CASSRQAAGGFYEQYF
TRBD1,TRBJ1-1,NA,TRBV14,TGTGCCAGCAGCCGGGACAGGGGCCGCATGAACACTGAAGCTTTCTTT,CASSRDRGRMNTEAFF
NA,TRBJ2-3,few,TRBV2,TGTGCCAGCAGTGAACAGGGTCTGGGCACAGATACGCAGTATTTT,CASSEQGLGTDTQYF
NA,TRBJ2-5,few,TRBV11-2,TGTGCCAGCAGCTCACTCCGTAGGGCTGCTTCGGATCCGACCCAGTACTTC,CASSSLRRAASDPTQYF
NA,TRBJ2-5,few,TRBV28,TGTGCCAGCAGCCTCAGCGATAACCAAGAGACCCAGTACTTC,CASSLSDNQETQYF
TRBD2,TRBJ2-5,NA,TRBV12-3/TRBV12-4,TGTGCCAGCAGCCCAGGGGCTAGCGGGAGGACCCAAGAGACCCAGTACTTC,CASSPGASGRTQETQYF
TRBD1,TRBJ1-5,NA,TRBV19,TGTGCCAGTAGTACACAGGGGTCGAGGCAGCCCCAGCATTTT,CASSTQGSRQPQHF